The rows below give T cell receptor beta chains drawn from one sample of a study of Graves' ophthalmopathy and Graves' hyperthyroidism. MiXCR was run by TCRdb on the multiplex PCR reads, yielding one entry per CDR3 protein. Here the sample spans 680,000 or so distinct CDR3 sequences, around a fifth being singletons. Sequencing input: peripheral blood. These receptors all stem from a woman aged 18-35 years with stable Graves' hyperthyroidism. Some clones in this sample may be carry-over from other donors' samples. Both conserved end residues are part of each CDR3. Fields, in order: CDR3 protein, CDR3 DNA, J gene, clone size, D gene, V gene. D genes are given only for firm matches. The size entry is marked missing in some rows and otherwise reads once, few, many or a size class.

CDR3 protein: CASSKSGGWDYGYTF
CDR3 DNA: TGTGCCAGCAGCAAATCAGGGGGCTGGGACTATGGCTACACCTTC
J gene: TRBJ1-2
clone size: many
D gene: TRBD1
V gene: TRBV11-2

CDR3 protein: CSPMPDSYEQYF
CDR3 DNA: TGCAGCCCGATGCCAGATTCCTACGAGCAGTACTTC
J gene: TRBJ2-7
clone size: many
D gene: .
V gene: TRBV20-1

CDR3 protein: CASSGQGMGNQPQHF
CDR3 DNA: TGTGCCAGCAGTGGACAGGGCATGGGCAATCAGCCCCAGCATTTT
J gene: TRBJ1-5
clone size: many
D gene: TRBD1
V gene: TRBV6-1

CDR3 protein: CAISDNPGRGGTDTQYF
CDR3 DNA: TGTGCCATCAGTGATAACCCGGGGCGTGGGGGCACAGATACGCAGTATTTT
J gene: TRBJ2-3
clone size: many
D gene: .
V gene: TRBV10-3

CDR3 protein: CSAGYRSHEQYF
CDR3 DNA: TGCAGTGCTGGCTACAGGTCCCACGAGCAGTACTTC
J gene: TRBJ2-7
clone size: .
D gene: .
V gene: TRBV20-1

CDR3 protein: CASSPHRGLAGESETQYF
CDR3 DNA: TGTGCCAGCAGCCCGCACCGCGGACTAGCGGGAGAGTCAGAGACCCAGTACTTC
J gene: TRBJ2-5
clone size: .
D gene: TRBD2
V gene: TRBV7-9

CDR3 protein: CASSYPGQGKETQYF
CDR3 DNA: TGTGCCAGCAGTTATCCGGGACAGGGGAAGGAGACCCAGTACTTC
J gene: TRBJ2-5
clone size: many
D gene: TRBD1
V gene: TRBV6-5

CDR3 protein: CASEPGLLQETQYF
CDR3 DNA: TGTGCCAGCGAGCCGGGACTACTACAAGAGACCCAGTACTTC
J gene: TRBJ2-5
clone size: many
D gene: TRBD2
V gene: TRBV6-5

CDR3 protein: CASSPREGQELYEQYF
CDR3 DNA: TGTGCCAGCAGCCCACGGGAGGGGCAGGAGCTCTACGAGCAGTACTTC
J gene: TRBJ2-7
clone size: many
D gene: TRBD2
V gene: TRBV7-9

CDR3 protein: CASSPGGTGNTIYF
CDR3 DNA: TGTGCCAGCAGCCCTGGAGGGACTGGAAACACCATATATTTT
J gene: TRBJ1-3
clone size: many
D gene: .
V gene: TRBV13

CDR3 protein: CSARVSTRALGETQYF
CDR3 DNA: TGCAGTGCTAGAGTCTCTACCAGGGCTCTGGGAGAGACCCAGTACTTC
J gene: TRBJ2-5
clone size: many
D gene: .
V gene: TRBV20-1

CDR3 protein: CSATSSSGRAYEQYF
CDR3 DNA: TGCAGTGCTACCTCCTCTAGCGGGAGGGCCTACGAGCAGTACTTC
J gene: TRBJ2-7
clone size: many
D gene: TRBD2
V gene: TRBV20-1

CDR3 protein: CSPRGQGTSGANVLTF
CDR3 DNA: TGCAGCCCGCGGGGACAGGGCACTTCTGGGGCCAACGTCCTGACTTTC
J gene: TRBJ2-6
clone size: many
D gene: TRBD1
V gene: TRBV29-1

CDR3 protein: CASSNPHRGQETQYF
CDR3 DNA: TGCGCCAGCAGCAACCCCCACAGGGGTCAAGAGACCCAGTACTTC
J gene: TRBJ2-5
clone size: many
D gene: TRBD1
V gene: TRBV5-1

CDR3 protein: CASSYGTYGYTF
CDR3 DNA: TGTGCCAGCAGTTACGGGACGTATGGCTACACCTTC
J gene: TRBJ1-2
clone size: few
D gene: .
V gene: TRBV6-2/TRBV6-3

CDR3 protein: CASSFGASRTQYF
CDR3 DNA: TGTGCCAGCAGTTTTGGGGCCTCCAGGACCCAGTACTTC
J gene: TRBJ2-5
clone size: .
D gene: .
V gene: TRBV12-3/TRBV12-4

CDR3 protein: CASSLSSGGGFRGDNEQFF
CDR3 DNA: TGTGCCAGCAGTTTATCGTCAGGGGGCGGCTTTCGGGGGGACAATGAGCAGTTCTTC
J gene: TRBJ2-1
clone size: .
D gene: .
V gene: TRBV27

CDR3 protein: CASSDDRGEPYEQYF
CDR3 DNA: TGTGCCAGCAGTGATGACAGGGGCGAACCCTACGAGCAGTACTTC
J gene: TRBJ2-7
clone size: many
D gene: TRBD1
V gene: TRBV2

CDR3 protein: CASSHPEGSRSGYTF
CDR3 DNA: TGCGCCAGCAGCCACCCCGAGGGGAGTAGAAGTGGCTACACCTTC
J gene: TRBJ1-2
clone size: .
D gene: .
V gene: TRBV4-1

CDR3 protein: CASSLSGAGETQYF
CDR3 DNA: TGTGCCAGCAGCTTATCGGGGGCGGGAGAGACCCAGTACTTC
J gene: TRBJ2-5
clone size: many
D gene: .
V gene: TRBV12-3/TRBV12-4

CDR3 protein: CSARETAGGVGELFF
CDR3 DNA: TGCAGTGCTAGAGAAACAGCGGGGGGCGTCGGGGAGCTGTTTTTT
J gene: TRBJ2-2
clone size: many
D gene: TRBD2
V gene: TRBV20-1

CDR3 protein: CASSGFSSIVETQYF
CDR3 DNA: TGTGCCAGCAGTGGTTTCTCCTCAATTGTAGAGACCCAGTACTTC
J gene: TRBJ2-5
clone size: .
D gene: .
V gene: TRBV2

CDR3 protein: CASSLAQAYDQYF
CDR3 DNA: TGTGCCAGCAGCTTAGCTCAGGCTTACGATCAGTACTTC
J gene: TRBJ2-7
clone size: .
D gene: .
V gene: TRBV7-2

CDR3 protein: CASSPRIGGYGYTF
CDR3 DNA: TGTGCCAGCAGCCCCCGGATTGGGGGGTATGGCTACACCTTC
J gene: TRBJ1-2
clone size: many
D gene: .
V gene: TRBV7-2

CDR3 protein: CASRSTGLRNQPQHF
CDR3 DNA: TGTGCCAGCAGATCGACAGGGCTTCGCAATCAGCCCCAGCATTTT
J gene: TRBJ1-5
clone size: .
D gene: TRBD1
V gene: TRBV6-2/TRBV6-3

CDR3 protein: CASRVRSQNEAFF
CDR3 DNA: TGTGCCAGCAGGGTCCGATCCCAAAATGAAGCTTTCTTT
J gene: TRBJ1-1
clone size: many
D gene: .
V gene: TRBV7-9

CDR3 protein: CASSLGQKDGYTF
CDR3 DNA: TGTGCCAGCAGTTTAGGTCAGAAGGATGGCTACACCTTC
J gene: TRBJ1-2
clone size: many
D gene: .
V gene: TRBV12-3/TRBV12-4

CDR3 protein: CASSEAVGGNTEAFF
CDR3 DNA: TGTGCCAGCAGTGAAGCAGTAGGAGGGAACACTGAAGCTTTCTTT
J gene: TRBJ1-1
clone size: many
D gene: .
V gene: TRBV6-1

CDR3 protein: CASIPGTRTGELFF
CDR3 DNA: TGTGCCAGCATTCCCGGGACTAGAACCGGGGAGCTGTTTTTT
J gene: TRBJ2-2
clone size: many
D gene: TRBD2
V gene: TRBV6-2/TRBV6-3

CDR3 protein: CASRSHGEGATEAFF
CDR3 DNA: TGTGCCAGCAGGTCGCACGGGGAGGGTGCCACTGAAGCTTTCTTT
J gene: TRBJ1-1
clone size: .
D gene: .
V gene: TRBV27

CDR3 protein: CASRLTRFYEQYF
CDR3 DNA: TGTGCCAGCAGGTTGACTAGATTCTACGAGCAGTACTTC
J gene: TRBJ2-7
clone size: few
D gene: .
V gene: TRBV6-5

CDR3 protein: CASSEDHTEAFF
CDR3 DNA: TGTGCCAGCAGTGAAGACCACACTGAAGCTTTCTTT
J gene: TRBJ1-1
clone size: .
D gene: .
V gene: TRBV2

CDR3 protein: CASSPGLPTIYEQYF
CDR3 DNA: TGTGCCAGCAGCCCCGGTCTCCCAACTATATACGAGCAGTACTTC
J gene: TRBJ2-7
clone size: few
D gene: .
V gene: TRBV12-3/TRBV12-4

CDR3 protein: CASSTRQGEYTGELFF
CDR3 DNA: TGTGCCAGCAGCACCCGACAGGGGGAATACACCGGGGAGCTGTTTTTT
J gene: TRBJ2-2
clone size: few
D gene: TRBD1
V gene: TRBV13

CDR3 protein: CASSPDTGGNEQYF
CDR3 DNA: TGTGCCAGCTCACCAGACACGGGGGGCAACGAGCAGTACTTC
J gene: TRBJ2-7
clone size: few
D gene: .
V gene: TRBV18

CDR3 protein: CASIGTAGNQPQHF
CDR3 DNA: TGTGCCAGCATCGGGACAGCGGGAAATCAGCCCCAGCATTTT
J gene: TRBJ1-5
clone size: many
D gene: TRBD1
V gene: TRBV2

CDR3 protein: CSVGYRRNTEAFF
CDR3 DNA: TGCAGCGTTGGTTACAGGAGGAACACTGAAGCTTTCTTT
J gene: TRBJ1-1
clone size: .
D gene: .
V gene: TRBV29-1

CDR3 protein: CASSKTSGGLGSSYEQYF
CDR3 DNA: TGTGCCAGCAGTAAGACTAGCGGGGGCCTCGGAAGCTCCTACGAGCAGTACTTC
J gene: TRBJ2-7
clone size: .
D gene: TRBD2
V gene: TRBV6-1

CDR3 protein: CASSATVQETQYF
CDR3 DNA: TGTGCCAGCAGTGCGACAGTTCAAGAGACCCAGTACTTC
J gene: TRBJ2-5
clone size: many
D gene: .
V gene: TRBV12-3/TRBV12-4

CDR3 protein: CASRHLTGGGTEAFF
CDR3 DNA: TGTGCCAGTAGGCACCTGACAGGGGGGGGCACTGAAGCTTTCTTT
J gene: TRBJ1-1
clone size: many
D gene: TRBD1
V gene: TRBV19

CDR3 protein: CASSQEAAIQETQYF
CDR3 DNA: TGTGCCAGCAGCCAAGAAGCGGCTATTCAAGAGACCCAGTACTTC
J gene: TRBJ2-5
clone size: many
D gene: .
V gene: TRBV4-2

CDR3 protein: CASSLNGGPVETQYF
CDR3 DNA: TGTGCCAGCAGTTTAAACGGGGGGCCGGTAGAGACCCAGTACTTC
J gene: TRBJ2-5
clone size: few
D gene: .
V gene: TRBV12-3/TRBV12-4

CDR3 protein: CATSRDQGMNTEAFF
CDR3 DNA: TGTGCCACCAGCAGAGATCAGGGGATGAACACTGAAGCTTTCTTT
J gene: TRBJ1-1
clone size: .
D gene: .
V gene: TRBV15

CDR3 protein: CASRAGGQDYGYTF
CDR3 DNA: TGTGCCAGCAGAGCGGGGGGGCAGGACTATGGCTACACCTTC
J gene: TRBJ1-2
clone size: many
D gene: .
V gene: TRBV27

CDR3 protein: CSVGGGGPNEQYF
CDR3 DNA: TGCAGTGTCGGGGGCGGGGGGCCTAACGAGCAGTACTTC
J gene: TRBJ2-7
clone size: many
D gene: TRBD2
V gene: TRBV20-1

CDR3 protein: CASSEEESGLGTEAFF
CDR3 DNA: TGTGCCAGCAGTGAAGAGGAGTCTGGCCTCGGCACTGAAGCTTTCTTT
J gene: TRBJ1-1
clone size: .
D gene: .
V gene: TRBV6-1

CDR3 protein: CASSQVYQRFREGHTDTQYF
CDR3 DNA: TGTGCCAGCAGCCAAGTGTATCAACGCTTCCGGGAGGGCCACACAGATACGCAGTATTTT
J gene: TRBJ2-3
clone size: .
D gene: TRBD2
V gene: TRBV14

CDR3 protein: CSARGPGLAGAKGENEQYF
CDR3 DNA: TGCAGTGCTAGAGGACCGGGACTAGCGGGGGCAAAGGGGGAGAACGAGCAGTACTTC
J gene: TRBJ2-7
clone size: .
D gene: TRBD2
V gene: TRBV20-1